This TCR beta chain emerged from a study of low-dose radiotherapy and immunotherapy resistance in tumors. TRAV- and TRBV-specific primers, spanning alpha and beta chains, primed first-strand cDNA. The TCRs were subjected to amplification over about 19 PCR cycles employing a constant-region primer in conjunction with a V-primer adapter. TCRdb redid the calling of the reads with MiXCR, one entry per CDR3 protein. Of 9,500 to 10,000 distinct CDR3 sequences listed, around 74% are singletons. V lost 7 bases and J lost 0, with 6 bases in between. Per the germline V gene, CDR1 is SQVTM and CDR2 is ANQGSEA. The CDR3 has 11 amino acids. Treatment combined nivolumab, ipilimumab, aspirin, low-dose cyclophosphamide and low-dose radiotherapy in a dose-escalation trial. Each patient who was eligible had an advanced solid tumor with no tumor-infiltrating lymphocytes.

The sequence was collected from a human donor with advanced metastatic prostate, ovarian, gallbladder or colorectal cancer (not recorded which). This table probably holds off-target reads from a library built for another chain. The gene calls are TRBV29-1 and TRBJ1-1; TRBD1 is a possible D gene (5 bases). CDR3: CSADMNTEAFF. Here the CDR3 DNA reads TGCAGCGCGGACATGAACACTGAAGCTTTCTTT.